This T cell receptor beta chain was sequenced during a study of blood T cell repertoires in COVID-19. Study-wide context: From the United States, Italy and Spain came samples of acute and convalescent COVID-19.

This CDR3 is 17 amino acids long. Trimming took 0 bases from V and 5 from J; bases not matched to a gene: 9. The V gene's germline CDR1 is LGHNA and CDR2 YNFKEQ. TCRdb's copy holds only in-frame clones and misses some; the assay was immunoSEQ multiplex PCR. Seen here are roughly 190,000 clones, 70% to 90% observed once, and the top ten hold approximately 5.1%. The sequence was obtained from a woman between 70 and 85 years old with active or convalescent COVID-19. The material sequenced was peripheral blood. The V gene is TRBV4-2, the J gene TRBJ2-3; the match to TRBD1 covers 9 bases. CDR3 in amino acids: CASSQEWGQGVQDTQYF. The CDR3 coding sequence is TGTGCCAGCAGCCAAGAATGGGGACAGGGAGTTCAAGATACGCAGTATTTT.